A single sample gave rise to the 11 T cell receptor beta chains below, sequenced in a study of CD8+CD57+ T cells in acquired aplastic anemia. Profiling of TCR beta VDJ combinations and CDR3 sequences used genomic DNA as template. TCRdb processed the reads anew with MiXCR; each CDR3 protein has one entry. The repertoire holds 450,000 to 600,000 distinct CDR3 sequences, with approximately 33% as singletons. For sequencing, patients were chosen who had shown expansion of CD8+CD57+ cells by flow cytometry. The sequencing sample was made of sorted CD4+, CD8+, or CD8+CD57+ T cells (not recorded which) from PBMCs. The source is a human donor with aplastic anemia.

This clonotype was detected ten times or more. CDR3 sequence: CSARDRGRSYGYTF. CDR3 nucleotides: TGCAGTGCTAGAGATCGGGGTAGGTCCTATGGCTACACCTTC. The chain recombines TRBV20-1 with TRBJ1-2; D call uncertain. Germline V CDR1 and CDR2: DFQATT, SNEGSKA (reference sequence). The CDR3 contains 14 residues. V lost 0 bases, J lost 4 bases, and 12 bases lay in between.

In this sample, this clonotype turned up many times. V gene TRBV7-9 combines with J gene TRBJ2-1; D may be TRBD1 (5 bases). The V end lost 6 bases, the J end lost 9 bases, and 12 bases lay between the germline ends. Germline CDR1 SEHNR, CDR2 FQNEAQ (reference sequence). The CDR3 contains 12 residues. CDR3 sequence reads: CASSPGLTEQFF. DNA of the CDR3: TGTGCCAGCAGTCCAGGGCTCACTGAGCAGTTCTTC.

The gene calls are TRBV25-1 and TRBJ2-3; D is perhaps TRBD1 (6 bases). Germline loops: CDR1 MGHDK, CDR2 SYGVNS. V dropped 3 bases and J dropped 2 bases, with 9 bases sitting between them. The CDR3 extends over 14 amino acids. The CDR3 DNA reads TGTGCCAGCAGTGATGGGACATACACAGATACGCAGTATTTT. It codes for CASSDGTYTDTQYF.

This clonotype showed up many times. The chain is built from TRBV20-1 and TRBJ2-7, with D perhaps given as TRBD1 or TRBD2 (7 bases each). V lost 5 bases to trimming and J lost 6 bases, with 14 bases between them. Germline V CDR1 and CDR2: DFQATT, SNEGSKA (reference sequence). CDR3 size: 12 residues. DNA of the CDR3: TGCAGTGCTGGGAGGGGGCGGGTCGAGCAGTACTTC. Translated, it gives CSAGRGRVEQYF.

A remark on this clonotype: One junction end does not reproduce the germline sequence, and a read error may be involved. This sequence joins TRBV4-2 and TRBJ1-2; a possible D gene is TRBD1 (5 bases). This CDR3 has 14 amino acids. CDR1 LGHNA and CDR2 YNFKEQ come from the germline V gene. The CDR3 here is CTSSQDSEGAGYTF. The CDR3 DNA reads TGTACCAGCAGCCAAGATTCGGAAGGGGCTGGCTACACCTTC.

The genes are TRBV6-5 and TRBJ2-3, with D unclear. V gave up 7 bases and J gave up 2 bases, with 16 bases separating them. This CDR3 has 15 amino acids. Germline V CDR1 and CDR2: MNHEY, SVGAGI. DNA of the CDR3: TGTGCCAGCACTTTTTCCGGCAGCCTCACAGATACGCAGTATTTT. This translates into CASTFSGSLTDTQYF.

On this clonotype itself: Relative to the germline gene, one junction end is altered; a read error may explain this. V and J are TRBV10-3 and TRBJ1-5; a weak D match, TRBD1 (5 bases). Germline loops: CDR1 ENHRY, CDR2 SYGVKD. The CDR3 sequence is 13 residues long. In DNA form, the CDR3 reads TGTGCCAGCAGTGTATTGGGGGACCAGCCCCAGCATTTT. Residues: CASSVLGDQPQHF.

At least ten counts were recorded for this clonotype. In DNA form, the CDR3 reads TGTGCCAGCAGCTTAGTTCGGGTTACCGGGGAGCTGTTTTTT. Translation: CASSLVRVTGELFF. V gene TRBV7-8 combines with J gene TRBJ2-2, with D uncertain. Between the trimmed V and J ends, which lost 1 base and 5 bases, there was a span of 8 bases. CDR3 length: 14 amino acids. The V gene's germline CDR1 is SGHVS and CDR2 FQNEAQ.

In its sample, this clonotype was seen many times. The chain combines TRBV9 with TRBJ1-2; D is unclear. This CDR3 is 12 amino acids long. Germline lookup yields CDR1 SGDLS and CDR2 YYNGEE. V shed 1 base and J shed 10 bases, with 11 bases lying between them. CDR3 sequence reads: CASSVSSYHYTF. The CDR3 nucleotides read TGTGCCAGCAGCGTAAGCAGCTACCACTACACCTTC.

This clonotype has at least ten counts. V gene TRBV7-2 combines with J gene TRBJ1-6, with TRBD1 identical over 8 bases. Germline CDR1 reads SGHTA; CDR2 reads FQGNSA. V was clipped by 4 bases and J by 9 bases; unmatched bases: 8. The CDR3 is 15 amino acids. In nucleotides, the CDR3 is TGTGCCAGCAGCTCGACAGGGGAGCGCAGTTCACCCCTCCACTTT. Translation: CASSSTGERSSPLHF. Full variable domain (outside the CDR3, taken from reference TRBV7-2 and TRBJ1-6): GAGVSQSPSNKVTEKGKDVELRCDPISGHTALYWYRQSLGQGLEFLIYFQGNSAPDKSGLPSDRFSAERTGGSVSTLTIQRTQQEDSAVYLCASSSTGERSSPLHFGNGTRLTVT.

The chain carries TRBV28 and TRBJ1-1; D call uncertain. CDR3 size: 13 residues. V was clipped by 4 bases and J by 7 bases, with 13 bases between them. Per germline, CDR1 MDHEN and CDR2 SYDVKM. For the CDR3, the DNA is TGTGCCAGCAGTTCCCGTGGAGGCGATGAAGCTTTCTTT. It codes for CASSSRGGDEAFF.